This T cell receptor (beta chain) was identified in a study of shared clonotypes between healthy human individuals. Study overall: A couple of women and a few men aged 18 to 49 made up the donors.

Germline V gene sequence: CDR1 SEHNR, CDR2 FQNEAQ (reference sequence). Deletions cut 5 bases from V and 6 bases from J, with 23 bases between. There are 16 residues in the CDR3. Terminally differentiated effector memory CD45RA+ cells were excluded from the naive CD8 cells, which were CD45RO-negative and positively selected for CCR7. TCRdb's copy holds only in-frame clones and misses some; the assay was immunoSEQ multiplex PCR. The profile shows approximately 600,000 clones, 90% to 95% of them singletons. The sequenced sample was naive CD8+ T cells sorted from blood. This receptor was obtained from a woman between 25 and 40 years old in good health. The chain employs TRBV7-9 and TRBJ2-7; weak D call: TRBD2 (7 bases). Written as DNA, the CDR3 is TGTGCCAGCAGCGCCGGCGGGGGCGGGAGAGTGGGCGAGCAGTACTTC. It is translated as CASSAGGGGRVGEQYF.